This TCR beta chain was documented in a study of blood T cell repertoires in COVID-19 (dated by TCRdb to 2018 to 2021). Looking at the study overall: The collaborator samples originated in the United States, Italy and Spain and spanned the acute and convalescent phases of COVID-19. A freely available public database, intended as a resource for researchers studying the immune response to SARS-CoV-2, is where the repertoires were released. The material from the prospective study consisted of cDNA or gDNA derived from T cells, B-cell-depleted T cells, or PBMCs. The samples were drawn from two sources: the first 160 participants of the ongoing ImmuneRACE study, and fewer than 1,500 subjects contributed by 6 global collaborators. Subjects who had been exposed to COVID-19, were actively infected with it, or had recovered from it provided the deeply sampled blood TCRbeta repertoires that made up the dataset. The sample metadata nearly always contained a de-identified subject ID, COVID-19 status, age in years and sex. Where available, HLA class I and class II types were obtained from metadata supplied by the sample provider rather than from assay-based typing.

From the germline V gene, CDR1 is SGHTA and CDR2 is FQGTGA. Its CDR3 holds 13 amino acids, cysteine through phenylalanine. Only the CDR3 DNA stays, 39 bases, in frame from base 1. The V end loses 1 base and the J end loses 6 bases, and a stretch of 7 bases separates them. TCRbeta CDR3 regions were amplified from genomic DNA by means of the immunoSEQ Assay, a bias-controlled multiplex PCR. The published analysis was carried out like this. Within the assay, amplification of reference gene primers was used to estimate how many nucleated cells each sample contained. To quantify the absolute abundance of each unique TCRbeta CDR3 rearrangement, sequence reads were collapsed and filtered. For each sample, productive Simpson clonality was calculated by taking the square root of Simpson's diversity index across productive rearrangements. Sourced from immuneACCESS, this table was stored by TCRdb with only in-frame sequences that have V and J called. A share of the clones is absent; for the studies checked, an unresolved V gene accounts for under half, and the remainder has no known explanation. D and trimming come from the DNA, and the V and J calls and clone size come from that table. The sample records about 210,000 clones, roughly 80% of which are singletons. The top ten constitute about 7.8% of the sample.

At one collaborating source in Seattle, patients were enrolled during active infection and were followed longitudinally through the course of disease. Whole blood was collected in K2EDTA tubes by collaborating institutions according to the institutions' own protocols. Collaborator samples were shipped for TCRbeta analysis as frozen whole blood, isolated PBMCs, or DNA extracted from either sample type. As concerns this clone: The specificity of this receptor is unknown. No much larger clonotype is one base removed from it; base qualities were not supplied.

Overall results and qualifications from the work: The amount of clinical and demographic metadata varied by source and participant and was provided uncurated.

The sequence was obtained from an older woman with COVID-19, enrolled during active disease. Specimen: peripheral blood. Recombination connected TRBV7-3 to TRBJ2-1; the D gene is perhaps TRBD2, from 5 matching bases. The CDR3 corresponds to CASSLSTSNEQFF. The DNA sequence is TGTGCCAGCAGCTTAAGTACTAGCAATGAGCAGTTCTTC. The variable domain in full, with residues beyond the CDR3 obtained from the reference TRBV7-3 and TRBJ2-1 genes, is GAGVSQTPSNKVTEKGKYVELRCDPISGHTALYWYRQSLGQGPEFLIYFQGTGAADDSGLPNDRFFAVRPEGSVSTLKIQRTERGDSAVYLCASSLSTSNEQFFGPGTRLTVL.